The rows below give T cell receptor beta chains drawn from one sample of a study of cytomegalovirus exposure and HLA in healthy donors. The assay was immunoSEQ multiplex PCR, and TCRdb's table has in-frame clones only and misses some. The sample shows over 100,000 clones, over 75% of them seen only once. Sequencing was carried out using PBMCs. These receptors originate from a man in his thirties or forties in good health and CMV-seronegative. CDR3s include the opening cysteine and the closing phenylalanine or tryptophan. Fields, in order: V gene, D gene, J gene, clone size, CDR3 DNA, CDR3 protein. The D gene is left open where the match is weak. For some rows the clone size is stated as once, few or many, or as a class when expanded; others skip it.

TRBV27,TRBD1,TRBJ2-7,.,TGTGCCAGCAGTTTAGCCGGACAGGTATACGAGCAGTACTTC,CASSLAGQVYEQYF
TRBV7-2,TRBD1,TRBJ1-6,.,TGTGCCAGCAGCTCCGGACAGGGGTTATTTTCACCCCTCCACTTT,CASSSGQGLFSPLHF
TRBV7-2,.,TRBJ2-1,.,TGTGCCAGCAGCTTTAGGAGAGCGGGCAATGAGCAGTTCTTC,CASSFRRAGNEQFF
TRBV6-1,.,TRBJ2-2,.,TGTGCCAGCAGGTCAGACAGGGAGGTCGGGGAGCTGTTTTTT,CASRSDREVGELFF
TRBV9,.,TRBJ2-1,.,TGTGCCAGCAGCGTAGCAGCAGCGTCCTACAATGAGCAGTTCTTC,CASSVAAASYNEQFF
TRBV2,.,TRBJ2-1,.,TGTGCCAGCAGTCCCCAGGGGGAGCAGTTCTTC,CASSPQGEQFF
TRBV5-8,TRBD2,TRBJ2-3,.,TGTGCCAGCAGCTTGGCTAGCGGGGGTGGGAATACGCAGTATTTT,CASSLASGGGNTQYF
TRBV7-2,.,TRBJ1-2,.,TGTGCCAGCAGCTCCCGACGGGGTGTCGGCTACACCTTC,CASSSRRGVGYTF
TRBV7-9,.,TRBJ1-2,.,TGTTCCAGCAGCTTAGTCCGGTCCGTGACTACTAACTATGGCTACACCTTC,CSSSLVRSVTTNYGYTF
TRBV6-5,.,TRBJ1-1,.,TGTGCCAGCAGCCGGGGGGTCCCAAGGGGCACTGAAGCTTTCTTT,CASSRGVPRGTEAFF
TRBV4-1,TRBD1,TRBJ2-3,once,TGCGCCAGCAGCCACGCGGGACAGGGAGCTCTAGATACGCAGTATTTT,CASSHAGQGALDTQYF
TRBV5-1,TRBD1,TRBJ1-2,.,TGCGCCAGCAGCTTGTCGACGGTCCAGGGGGACTATGGCTACACCTTC,CASSLSTVQGDYGYTF
TRBV30,.,TRBJ1-6,.,TGTGCCTGGAGTCGGCAGGAGGTCTATAATTCACCCCTCCACTTT,CAWSRQEVYNSPLHF
TRBV7-9,TRBD1,TRBJ2-5,few,TGTGCCAGCAGCTTAGGCACTACGGGGACAGGCGAGGAGGAGACCCAGTACTTC,CASSLGTTGTGEEETQYF
TRBV6-6,TRBD1,TRBJ2-3,.,TGTGCCAGCAGTTACCCCCGGACAGGGGGCTGGGATACGCAGTATTTT,CASSYPRTGGWDTQYF